This T cell receptor beta chain was captured in a study of cytotoxic CD8 clonotypes in ibrutinib-treated CLL. Sequencing used immunoSEQ multiplex PCR; TCRdb keeps in-frame clones, though not all of them. The data show 65,000 to 90,000 clones, over 65% seen once. As to this clone: Its specificity is unknown.

Study-level findings and limits: Public clonotypes were seen rarely and were contracted or stable on treatment.

CDR1 and CDR2 (germline): MDHEN, SYDVKM. The CDR3 consists of 15 residues. V dropped 6 bases and J dropped 2; count of bases not matched to a gene: 9. The specimen was PBMCs, collected after 24 months of ibrutinib treatment. This receptor was taken from a human donor with chronic lymphocytic leukemia. This chain uses TRBV28 with TRBJ2-7, with 8 bases aligning to TRBD1. The CDR3 coding sequence is TGTGCCAGCAGCACCCCGGGACAGGTGACCTACGAGCAGTACTTC. This encodes CASSTPGQVTYEQYF.